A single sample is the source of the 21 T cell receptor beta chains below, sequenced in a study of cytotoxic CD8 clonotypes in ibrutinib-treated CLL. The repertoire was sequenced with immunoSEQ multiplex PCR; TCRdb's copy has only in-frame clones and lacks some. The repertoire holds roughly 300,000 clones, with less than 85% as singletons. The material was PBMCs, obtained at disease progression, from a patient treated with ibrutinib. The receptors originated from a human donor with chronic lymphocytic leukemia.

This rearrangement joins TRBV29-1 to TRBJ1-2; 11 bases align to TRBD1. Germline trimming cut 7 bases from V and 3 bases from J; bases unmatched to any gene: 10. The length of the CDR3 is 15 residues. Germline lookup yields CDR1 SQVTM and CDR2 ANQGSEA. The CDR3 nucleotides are TGCAGCGCCGACCTAGGGACAGGGGGGCACTATGGCTACACCTTC. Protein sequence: CSADLGTGGHYGYTF. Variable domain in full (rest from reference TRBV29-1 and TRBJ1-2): SAVISQKPSRDICQRGTSLTIQCQVDSQVTMMFWYRQQPGQSLTLIATANQGSEATYESGFVIDKFPISRPNLTFSTLTVSNMSPEDSSIYLCSADLGTGGHYGYTFGSGTRLTVV.

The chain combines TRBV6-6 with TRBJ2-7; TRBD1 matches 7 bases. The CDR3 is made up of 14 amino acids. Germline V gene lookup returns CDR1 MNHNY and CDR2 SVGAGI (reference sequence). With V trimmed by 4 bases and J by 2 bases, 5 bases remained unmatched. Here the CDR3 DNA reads TGTGCCAGCAGTTCGACAGGGATGACCTACGAGCAGTACTTC. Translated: CASSSTGMTYEQYF.

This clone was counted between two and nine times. The CDR3 protein is CASSLWGLALSSYNEQFF. DNA for the CDR3: TGTGCCAGCAGTTTATGGGGACTAGCGCTTAGCTCCTACAATGAGCAGTTCTTC. The chain has TRBV27 and TRBJ2-1, with TRBD2 matching 10 bases. Germline CDR1 MNHEY, CDR2 SMNVEV (reference sequence). V lost 1 base, J lost 0 bases, and 6 bases stayed unmatched. CDR3 length equals 18 residues.

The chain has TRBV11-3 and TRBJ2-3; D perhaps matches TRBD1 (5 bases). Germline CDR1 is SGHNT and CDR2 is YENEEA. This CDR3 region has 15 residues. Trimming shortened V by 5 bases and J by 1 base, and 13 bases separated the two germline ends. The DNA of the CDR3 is TGTGCCAGCAGCCCGACAGCCACCGGCACAGATACGCAGTATTTT. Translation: CASSPTATGTDTQYF.

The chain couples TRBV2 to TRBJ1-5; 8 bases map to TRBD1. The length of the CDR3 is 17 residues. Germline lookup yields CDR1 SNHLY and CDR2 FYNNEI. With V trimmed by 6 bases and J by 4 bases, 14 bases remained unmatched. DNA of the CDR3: TGTGCCAGCAGAGACCGGGACAGGCTTTTTTTTAATCAGCCCCAGCATTTT. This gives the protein CASRDRDRLFFNQPQHF. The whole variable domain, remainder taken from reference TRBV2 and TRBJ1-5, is EPEVTQTPSHQVTQMGQEVILRCVPISNHLYFYWYRQILGQKVEFLVSFYNNEISEKSEIFDDQFSVERPDGSNFTLKIRSTKLEDSAMYFCASRDRDRLFFNQPQHFGDGTRLSIL.

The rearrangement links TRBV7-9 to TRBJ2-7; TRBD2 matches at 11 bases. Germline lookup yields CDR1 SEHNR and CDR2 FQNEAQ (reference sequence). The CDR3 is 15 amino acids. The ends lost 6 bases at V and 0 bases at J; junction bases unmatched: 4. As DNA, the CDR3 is TGTGCCAGCAGATCTAGCGGGAGGAGCTCCTACGAGCAGTACTTC. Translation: CASRSSGRSSYEQYF.

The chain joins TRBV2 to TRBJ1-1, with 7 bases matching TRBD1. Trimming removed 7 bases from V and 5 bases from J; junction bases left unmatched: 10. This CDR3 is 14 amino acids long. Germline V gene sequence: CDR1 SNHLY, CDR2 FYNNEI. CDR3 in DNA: TGTGCCAGCAAGAAACAGGGGAGGGGGACTGAAGCTTTCTTT. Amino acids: CASKKQGRGTEAFF.

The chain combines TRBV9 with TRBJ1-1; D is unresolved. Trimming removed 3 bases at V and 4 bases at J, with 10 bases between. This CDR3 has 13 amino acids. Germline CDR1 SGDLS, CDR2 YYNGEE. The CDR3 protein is CASSAGGGTEAFF. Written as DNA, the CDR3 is TGTGCCAGCAGCGCCGGAGGTGGCACTGAAGCTTTCTTT.

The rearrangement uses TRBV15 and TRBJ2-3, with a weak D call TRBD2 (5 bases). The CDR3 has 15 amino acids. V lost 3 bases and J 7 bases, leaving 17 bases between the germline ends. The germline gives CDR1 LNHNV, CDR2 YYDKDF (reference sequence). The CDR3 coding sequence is TGTGCCACCAGCAGCGGACCGGGTGGAGGCTATACGCAGTATTTT. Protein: CATSSGPGGGYTQYF.

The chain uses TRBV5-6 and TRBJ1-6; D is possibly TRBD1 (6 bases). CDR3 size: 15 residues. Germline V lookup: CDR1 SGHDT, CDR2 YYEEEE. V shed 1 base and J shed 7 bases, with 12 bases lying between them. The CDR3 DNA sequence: TGTGCCAGCAGCTTGTTCGGGACAAAGAATTCACCCCTCCACTTT. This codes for CASSLFGTKNSPLHF.

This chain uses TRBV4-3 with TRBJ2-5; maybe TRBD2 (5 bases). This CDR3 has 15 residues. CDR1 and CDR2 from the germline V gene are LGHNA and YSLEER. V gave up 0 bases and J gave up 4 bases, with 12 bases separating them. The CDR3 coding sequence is TGCGCCAGCAGCCAAGAAGCGGCTAGTGGAGAGACCCAGTACTTC. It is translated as CASSQEAASGETQYF.

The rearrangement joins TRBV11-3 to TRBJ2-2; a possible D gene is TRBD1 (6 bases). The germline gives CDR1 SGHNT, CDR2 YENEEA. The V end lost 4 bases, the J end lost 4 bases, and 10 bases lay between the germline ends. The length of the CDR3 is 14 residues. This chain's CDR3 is CASSSQGTTGELFF. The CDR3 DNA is TGTGCCAGCAGCTCACAGGGAACCACCGGGGAGCTGTTTTTT.

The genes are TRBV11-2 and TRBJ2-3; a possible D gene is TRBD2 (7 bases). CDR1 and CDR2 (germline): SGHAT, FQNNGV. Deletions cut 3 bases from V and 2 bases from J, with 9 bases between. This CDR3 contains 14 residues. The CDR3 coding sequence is TGTGCCAGCAGCTTGGGGGGGCACACAGATACGCAGTATTTT. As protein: CASSLGGHTDTQYF.

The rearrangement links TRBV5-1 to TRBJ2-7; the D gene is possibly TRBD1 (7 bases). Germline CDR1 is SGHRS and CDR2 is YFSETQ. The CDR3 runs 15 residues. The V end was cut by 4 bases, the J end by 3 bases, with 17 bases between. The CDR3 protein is CASSIGGTALYEQYF. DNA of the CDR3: TGCGCCAGCAGCATAGGAGGGACAGCCCTCTACGAGCAGTACTTC.

The CDR3 region has the DNA TGTGCCAGTATGGGGGATAACTACGAGCAGTACTTC. Its protein is CASMGDNYEQYF. The chain combines TRBV19 with TRBJ2-7; D assignment may be TRBD1 or TRBD2 (5 bases each). The CDR3 extends over 12 amino acids. V was trimmed by 7 bases and J by 3 bases, leaving 10 bases between them. Germline V CDR1 and CDR2: LNHDA, SQIVND (reference sequence).

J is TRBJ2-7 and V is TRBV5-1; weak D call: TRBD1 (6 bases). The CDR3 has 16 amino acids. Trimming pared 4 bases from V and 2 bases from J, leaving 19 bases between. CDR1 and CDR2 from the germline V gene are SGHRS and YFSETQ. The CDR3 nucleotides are TGCGCCAGCAGCCCCTCCGATTCGCAGGGGCCCTACGAGCAGTACTTC. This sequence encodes CASSPSDSQGPYEQYF.

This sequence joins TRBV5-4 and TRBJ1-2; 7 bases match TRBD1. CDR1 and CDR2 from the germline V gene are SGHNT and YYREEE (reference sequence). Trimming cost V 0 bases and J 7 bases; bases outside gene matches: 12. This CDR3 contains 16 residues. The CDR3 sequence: CASSLGSVTGAVGYTF. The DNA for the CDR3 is TGTGCCAGCAGCTTGGGGTCGGTAACAGGGGCGGTTGGCTACACCTTC.

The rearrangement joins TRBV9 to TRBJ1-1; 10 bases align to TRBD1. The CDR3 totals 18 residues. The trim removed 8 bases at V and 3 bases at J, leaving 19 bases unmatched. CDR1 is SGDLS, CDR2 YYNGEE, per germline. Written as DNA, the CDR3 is TGTGCCAGTACCCTACGGGACAGGGGAGGCAAGGGTCACACTGAAGCTTTCTTT. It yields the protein CASTLRDRGGKGHTEAFF. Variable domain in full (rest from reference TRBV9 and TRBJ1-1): DSGVTQTPKHLITATGQRVTLRCSPRSGDLSVYWYQQSLDQGLQFLIQYYNGEERAKGNILERFSAQQFPDLHSELNLSSLELGDSALYFCASTLRDRGGKGHTEAFFGQGTRLTVV.

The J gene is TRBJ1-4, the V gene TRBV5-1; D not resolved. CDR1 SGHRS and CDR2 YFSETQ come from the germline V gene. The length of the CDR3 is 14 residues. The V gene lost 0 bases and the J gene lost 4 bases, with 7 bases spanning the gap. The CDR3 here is CASSLDRFNEKLFF. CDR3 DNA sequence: TGCGCCAGCAGCTTGGACAGATTTAATGAAAAACTGTTTTTT.

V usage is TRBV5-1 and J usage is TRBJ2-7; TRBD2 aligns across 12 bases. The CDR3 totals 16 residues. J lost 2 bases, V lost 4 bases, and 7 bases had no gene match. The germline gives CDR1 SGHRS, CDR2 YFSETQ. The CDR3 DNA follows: TGCGCCAGCAGCCCGGAAGCTAGCGGGGGGGCCTACGAGCAGTACTTC. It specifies CASSPEASGGAYEQYF.

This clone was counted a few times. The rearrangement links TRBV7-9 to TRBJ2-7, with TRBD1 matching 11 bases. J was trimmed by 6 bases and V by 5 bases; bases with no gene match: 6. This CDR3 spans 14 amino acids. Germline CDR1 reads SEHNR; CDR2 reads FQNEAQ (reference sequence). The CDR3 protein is CASSHGTGGREQYF. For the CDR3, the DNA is TGTGCCAGCAGCCATGGGACAGGGGGGCGCGAGCAGTACTTC.